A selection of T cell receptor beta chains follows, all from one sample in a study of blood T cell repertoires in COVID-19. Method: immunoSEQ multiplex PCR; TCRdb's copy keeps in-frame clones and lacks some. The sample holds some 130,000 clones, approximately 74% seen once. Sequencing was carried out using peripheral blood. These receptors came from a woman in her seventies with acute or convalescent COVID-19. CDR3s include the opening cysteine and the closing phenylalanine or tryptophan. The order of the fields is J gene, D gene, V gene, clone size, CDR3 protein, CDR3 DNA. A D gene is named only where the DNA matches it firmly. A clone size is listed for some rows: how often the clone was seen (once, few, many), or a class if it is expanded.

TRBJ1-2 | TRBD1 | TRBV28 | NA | CASSYTPGGRNYGYTF | TGTGCCAGCAGTTACACCCCAGGGGGGAGGAACTATGGCTACACCTTC
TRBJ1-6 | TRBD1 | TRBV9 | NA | CASSVTGGNSPLHF | TGTGCCAGCAGCGTCACAGGGGGGAATTCACCCCTCCACTTT
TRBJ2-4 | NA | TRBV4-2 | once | CASSQEVAVAKNIQYF | TGTGCCAGCAGCCAAGAAGTAGCGGTAGCCAAAAACATTCAGTACTTC
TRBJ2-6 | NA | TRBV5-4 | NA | CASSLGGLSNVLTF | TGTGCCAGCAGCTTGGGAGGACTTTCCAACGTCCTGACTTTC
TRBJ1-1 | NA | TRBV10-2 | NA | CASSPPGGGSEAFF | TGCGCCAGCAGTCCCCCTGGGGGAGGGAGTGAAGCTTTCTTT
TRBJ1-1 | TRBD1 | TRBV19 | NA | CASRILRDRVTEAFF | TGTGCCAGTAGAATTCTACGGGACAGGGTCACTGAAGCTTTCTTT
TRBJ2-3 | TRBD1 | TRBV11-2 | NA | CASSLGTGTDTQYF | TGTGCCAGCAGCTTAGGGACAGGGACAGATACGCAGTATTTT
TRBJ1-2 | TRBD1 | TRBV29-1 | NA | CSVRVGTDYGYTF | TGCAGCGTGAGAGTCGGGACAGACTATGGCTACACCTTC
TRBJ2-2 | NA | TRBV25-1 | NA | CASRGDTGELFF | TGTGCCAGCCGGGGAGACACCGGGGAGCTGTTTTTT
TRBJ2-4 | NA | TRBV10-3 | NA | CAISDSRSIGIQYF | TGTGCCATCAGTGACTCCCGATCTATCGGGATTCAGTACTTC
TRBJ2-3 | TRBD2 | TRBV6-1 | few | CASSEYGTSGTHTDTQYF | TGTGCCAGCAGTGAATACGGGACTAGCGGGACCCACACAGATACGCAGTATTTT
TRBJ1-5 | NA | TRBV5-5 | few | CASSLQITNQPQHF | TGTGCCAGCAGCCTACAGATCACAAATCAGCCCCAGCATTTT
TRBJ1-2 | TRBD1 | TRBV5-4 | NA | CASSLAGQGGYGYTF | TGTGCCAGCAGCTTGGCGGGACAGGGAGGCTATGGCTACACCTTC
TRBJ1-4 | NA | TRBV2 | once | CASSNQGYEKLFF | TGTGCCAGCAGCAACCAGGGATATGAAAAACTGTTTTTT
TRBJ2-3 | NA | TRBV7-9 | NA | CASSFLRGASTDTQYF | TGTGCCAGCAGCTTCTTGCGGGGTGCCAGCACAGATACGCAGTATTTT
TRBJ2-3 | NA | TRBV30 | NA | CAWSSTETGADTQYF | TGTGCCTGGAGTTCGACCGAGACCGGGGCAGATACGCAGTATTTT
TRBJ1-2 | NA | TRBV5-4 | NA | CASSYRVKANYGYTF | TGTGCCAGCAGCTACCGGGTCAAAGCTAACTATGGCTACACCTTC
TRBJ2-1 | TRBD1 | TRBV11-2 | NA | CASSSRDRTYNEQFF | TGTGCCAGCAGCTCCCGGGACAGAACCTACAATGAGCAGTTCTTC
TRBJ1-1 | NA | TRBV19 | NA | CASSMGGPRGTEAFF | TGTGCCAGTAGTATGGGGGGACCCCGAGGGACTGAAGCTTTCTTT
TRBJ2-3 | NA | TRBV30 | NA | CAWIPRGDTQYF | TGTGCCTGGATCCCTAGGGGGGATACGCAGTATTTT
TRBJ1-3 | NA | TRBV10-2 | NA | CASSESARNTIYF | TGCGCCAGCAGTGAGTCGGCCCGAAACACCATATATTTT
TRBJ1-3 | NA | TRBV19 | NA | CASGRAHIYF | TGTGCCAGTGGGAGGGCTCACATATATTTT
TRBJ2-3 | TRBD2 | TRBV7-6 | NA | CASSAWTSGGSTDTQYF | TGTGCCAGCAGCGCCTGGACTAGCGGGGGTAGCACAGATACGCAGTATTTT
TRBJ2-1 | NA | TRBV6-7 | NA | CAAPGQYNEQFF | TGTGCCGCACCTGGGCAGTACAATGAGCAGTTCTTC
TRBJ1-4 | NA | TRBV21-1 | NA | CASSKAEGIATNEKLFF | TGTGCCAGCAGCAAAGCGGAGGGGATTGCGACTAATGAAAAACTGTTTTTT
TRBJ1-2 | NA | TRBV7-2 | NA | CASSLGVPGANYGYTF | TGTGCCAGCAGCTTAGGCGTGCCAGGCGCCAACTATGGCTACACCTTC
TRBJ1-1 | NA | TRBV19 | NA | CASSIGPGRDTEAFF | TGTGCCAGTAGTATAGGGCCGGGGAGGGACACTGAAGCTTTCTTT
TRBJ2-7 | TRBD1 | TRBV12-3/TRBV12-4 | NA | CASSGTGTYEQYF | TGTGCCAGCAGCGGGACAGGGACCTACGAGCAGTACTTC
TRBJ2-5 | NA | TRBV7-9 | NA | CASSLGASLMETQYF | TGTGCCAGCAGCTTAGGGGCATCTCTTATGGAGACCCAGTACTTC
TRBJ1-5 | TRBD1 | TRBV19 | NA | CASSRQGGYQPQHF | TGTGCCAGTAGTCGACAGGGTGGCTATCAGCCCCAGCATTTT
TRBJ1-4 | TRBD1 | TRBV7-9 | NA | CASSLPMGQGGEKLFF | TGTGCCAGCAGCTTACCAATGGGACAGGGGGGCGAAAAACTGTTTTTT
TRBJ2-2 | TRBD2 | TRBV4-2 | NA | CASRSNGPSGRPGELFF | TGTGCCAGCAGATCTAATGGGCCTAGCGGGAGACCCGGGGAGCTGTTTTTT
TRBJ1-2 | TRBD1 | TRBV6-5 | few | CASSHGQANYGYTF | TGTGCCAGCAGCCACGGACAGGCTAACTATGGCTACACCTTC
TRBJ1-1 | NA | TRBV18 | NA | CASSPARQDTEAFF | TGTGCCAGCTCACCCGCCAGACAGGACACTGAAGCTTTCTTT